This TCR beta chain was captured by sequencing in a study of blood T cell repertoires in COVID-19. In the original analysis: Reference gene primer amplification gave estimated nucleated cell counts. Only in-frame clones appear in the TCRdb table, and some are missing; sequencing was by immunoSEQ multiplex PCR. That table gives V, J and clone size, and the DNA gave D and trimming. Here the sample spans some 80,000 clones, about 80% being singletons. The CDR3 is made up of 18 amino acids. After removal of 5 bases from V and 5 bases from J, the junction contained 14 bases not matched to a gene. From germline, CDR1 is SGHAT and CDR2 FQNNGV.

This clonotype was obtained from a human donor in a cohort sampled during active COVID-19. The J gene is TRBJ2-7, the V gene TRBV11-2; 14 positions agree with TRBD2. Sequencing was carried out using peripheral blood. In nucleotides, the CDR3 is TGTGCCAGCAGCATAGGACTAGCGGGGGGCCCTAACGCGAACGAGCAGTACTTC. Residues: CASSIGLAGGPNANEQYF. The variable domain in full, with the rest retrieved from reference TRBV11-2 and TRBJ2-7, is EAGVAQSPRYKIIEKRQSVAFWCNPISGHATLYWYQQILGQGPKLLIQFQNNGVVDDSQLPKDRFSAERLKGVDSTLKIQPAKLEDSAVYLCASSIGLAGGPNANEQYFGPGTRLTVT.